This T cell receptor beta chain was captured by sequencing in a study of shared clonotypes between healthy human individuals. Assay: immunoSEQ multiplex PCR; the TCRdb copy retains only in-frame clones and omits some. This table has some 1,400,000 clones, approximately 96% appearing once. The V and J ends lost 10 bases and 1 base, in that order; junction bases with no gene match: 11. This CDR3 region has 14 residues. In germline, CDR1 is SGHNT, CDR2 YYREEE (reference sequence). This sequence originates from a man aged 25-45 years in good health. Specimen: naive CD4+ T cells sorted from blood. Subset specified: CD45RA+ positively selected. The chain uses TRBV5-4 and TRBJ2-7; 7 bases are a match to TRBD1. CDR3 sequence reads: CAGSRDSFSYEQYF. The CDR3 nucleotides read TGTGCCGGTAGCCGGGACAGCTTTTCCTACGAGCAGTACTTC.